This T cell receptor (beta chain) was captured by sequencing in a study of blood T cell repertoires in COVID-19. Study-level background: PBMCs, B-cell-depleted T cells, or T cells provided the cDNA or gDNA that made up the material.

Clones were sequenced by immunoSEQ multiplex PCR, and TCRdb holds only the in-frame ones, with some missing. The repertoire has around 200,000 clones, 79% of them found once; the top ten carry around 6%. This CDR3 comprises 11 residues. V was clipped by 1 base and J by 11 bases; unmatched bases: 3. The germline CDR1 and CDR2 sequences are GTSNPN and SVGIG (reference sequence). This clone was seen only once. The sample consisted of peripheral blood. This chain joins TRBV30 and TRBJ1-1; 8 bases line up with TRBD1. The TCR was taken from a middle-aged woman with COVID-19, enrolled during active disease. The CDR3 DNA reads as TGTGCCTGGAGTGGGCAGGGGGCGGCTTTCTTT. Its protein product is CAWSGQGAAFF.